The rows below give T cell receptor beta chains drawn from one sample of a study of T cells in Graves' hyperthyroidism and ophthalmopathy. TCRdb re-called the multiplex PCR reads through MiXCR, storing one row per CDR3 protein. This table holds almost 250,000 distinct CDR3 sequences, about 25% found once. What was sequenced was blood. The receptors originated from a woman in her 40s with Graves' ophthalmopathy. The CDR3 runs from the conserved cysteine through the conserved F or W. D genes are given only for firm matches. Size tells how often a clone was seen (once, few, many) or the class of an expanded clone, and some rows leave it out.

V	size	D	J	CDR3	DNA
TRBV2	.	TRBD1	TRBJ2-7	CASSPQGAYEQYF	TGTGCCAGCAGTCCACAGGGGGCTTACGAGCAGTACTTC
TRBV7-8	many	.	TRBJ1-1	CASSPGRVFASTEAFF	TGTGCCAGCAGCCCCGGCAGGGTTTTTGCGAGCACTGAAGCTTTCTTT
TRBV6-1	.	.	TRBJ2-5	CAQGVGQYF	TGTGCCCAGGGTGTGGGCCAGTACTTC
TRBV7-8	many	TRBD2	TRBJ2-7	CASSLVAGASSYEQYF	TGTGCCAGCAGCTTAGTAGCGGGGGCCAGCTCCTACGAGCAGTACTTC
TRBV9	many	.	TRBJ1-1	CASGVTDTEAFF	TGTGCCAGCGGCGTGACAGACACTGAAGCTTTCTTT
TRBV7-8	few	TRBD1	TRBJ1-1	CASSPTGTAKMNTEAFF	TGTGCCAGCAGCCCGACGGGGACAGCGAAAATGAACACTGAAGCTTTCTTT
TRBV11-2	few	TRBD2	TRBJ2-2	CASSLKTSGSNGELFF	TGTGCCAGCAGCTTAAAGACTAGCGGGAGCAACGGGGAGCTGTTTTTT
TRBV7-2	.	TRBD1	TRBJ1-1	CASSAADRAVTEAFF	TGTGCCAGCAGCGCGGCGGACAGGGCTGTCACTGAAGCTTTCTTT
TRBV20-1	many	.	TRBJ1-5	CSASRGDNQPQHF	TGCAGTGCTAGTAGGGGCGACAATCAGCCCCAGCATTTT
TRBV12-3/TRBV12-4	few	TRBD1	TRBJ1-1	CASSLPTGTVSEAFF	TGTGCCAGCAGTTTACCGACTGGGACAGTATCTGAAGCTTTCTTT
TRBV10-3	.	.	TRBJ1-1	CAISGQLNTEAFF	TGTGCCATCAGTGGACAGCTGAACACTGAGGCTTTCTTT
TRBV6-5	.	.	TRBJ1-6	CASRRGNDSPLHF	TGTGCCAGCAGAAGGGGTAATGACTCACCCCTCCACTTT
TRBV6-5	many	.	TRBJ2-5	CASSYSGGPGETQYF	TGTGCCAGCAGTTACTCTGGGGGACCAGGGGAGACCCAGTACTTC
TRBV6-2/TRBV6-3	many	TRBD2	TRBJ2-7	CASSSSGGFYEQYF	TGTGCCAGCAGTTCTAGCGGGGGATTTTACGAGCAGTACTTC
TRBV9	many	.	TRBJ2-7	CASSVEDLGGRGNSYEQYF	TGTGCCAGCAGCGTAGAGGATTTGGGTGGCAGGGGAAACTCCTACGAGCAGTACTTC
TRBV4-1	many	.	TRBJ1-5	CASSQGRDQPQHF	TGCGCCAGCAGCCAAGGCCGGGATCAGCCCCAGCATTTT
TRBV10-3	many	.	TRBJ2-7	CAISEASGTVGGEQYF	TGTGCCATCAGTGAGGCATCCGGGACGGTGGGAGGCGAGCAGTACTTC
TRBV20-1	many	.	TRBJ1-1	CSARDSGRPEAFF	TGCAGTGCTAGGGACTCAGGACGCCCTGAAGCTTTCTTT
TRBV7-2	many	.	TRBJ2-5	CASSLNSYQETQYF	TGTGCCAGCAGCTTAAACAGCTACCAAGAGACCCAGTACTTC
TRBV7-2	.	.	TRBJ1-1	CASSPYSFSEAFF	TGTGCCAGCAGCCCCTATAGTTTTAGTGAAGCTTTCTTT
TRBV20-1	many	.	TRBJ2-7	CSALVDEQYF	TGCAGTGCTTTAGTCGACGAGCAGTACTTC
TRBV5-1	.	TRBD1	TRBJ1-2	CASSFWQGADGYTF	TGCGCCAGCAGCTTCTGGCAGGGGGCAGATGGCTACACCTTC
TRBV11-2	few	.	TRBJ2-5	CASRQKGTQYF	TGTGCCAGCAGGCAAAAAGGGACCCAGTACTTC
TRBV7-2	many	.	TRBJ1-2	CASSQTLHGYTF	TGTGCCAGCAGCCAGACCCTACATGGCTACACCTTC
TRBV6-5	many	TRBD1	TRBJ2-3	CASSYFQGADTQYF	TGTGCCAGCAGTTACTTTCAGGGGGCAGATACGCAGTATTTT
TRBV20-1	.	TRBD2	TRBJ2-2	CSAPTSGATGELFF	TGCAGTGCCCCGACTAGCGGAGCCACCGGGGAGCTGTTTTTT
TRBV19	many	.	TRBJ1-5	CASKDAARDSNQPQHF	TGTGCCAGTAAAGACGCTGCCAGAGATAGCAATCAGCCCCAGCATTTT
TRBV6-5	.	.	TRBJ1-1	CASSYSDRMNTEAFF	TGTGCCAGCAGTTACTCGGACCGAATGAACACTGAAGCTTTCTTT
TRBV24-1	many	.	TRBJ2-5	CATSAWDDNQETQYF	TGTGCCACCAGTGCGTGGGACGATAACCAAGAGACCCAGTACTTC
TRBV2	few	.	TRBJ2-5	CASRGIRAETQYF	TGTGCCAGCCGGGGGATAAGAGCTGAGACCCAGTACTTC
TRBV29-1	many	.	TRBJ2-7	CSVEGRASYEQYF	TGCAGCGTTGAAGGGAGGGCCAGCTACGAGCAGTACTTC